This TCR beta chain is drawn from a study of T cell responses to AZD1222 COVID-19 vaccine. Germline V gene lookup returns CDR1 SEHNR and CDR2 FQNEAQ (reference sequence). V gave up 2 bases and J gave up 4 bases; unmatched junction bases: 2. CDR3 length: 15 residues. Worth noting for this clone: Its antigen remains unknown.

Only in-frame clones appear in the TCRdb table, and some are missing; sequencing was by immunoSEQ multiplex PCR. This repertoire shows 80,000 or so clones, about 87% found once; its top ten account for approximately 5.8%. The study's findings and limits: Scientists sampled the repertoires only once the peak T cell response had passed.

This specimen consisted of peripheral blood, obtained on day 0 of AZD1222 vaccination. This sequence was found in an adult in good health. The rearrangement uses TRBV7-9 and TRBJ2-2, with 9 bases that match TRBD2. CDR3 region: CASSLRRGGTGELFF. DNA of the CDR3: TGTGCCAGCAGCTTAAGGCGGGGGGGCACCGGGGAGCTGTTTTTT.